A selection of T cell receptor beta chains follows, all from one sample in a study of T-cell reconstitution after alpha-beta-depleted transplantation in children. One entry per CDR3 protein, called by TCRdb with MiXCR from the PCR reads. The data hold 700,000 to 850,000 distinct CDR3 sequences, with 16% observed a single time. Sequenced material: PBMCs, mostly from graft donor cells, taken 360 days after TCRalphabeta/CD19-depleted stem cell transplant. Receptors were obtained from a male patient younger than 18 who had a stem cell transplant for acute lymphoblastic leukemia, so the T cells may come from the graft donor. Both conserved end residues are part of each CDR3. The D gene is left open where the match is weak. Size is stated for part of the rows, as once, few or many counts, or as a class when the clone is expanded.

v_gene	d_gene	len	abundance	j_gene	CDR3nt	CDR3aa
TRBV7-3	-	13	many	TRBJ1-2	TGTGCCAGCAGCTCGGCGCAGGGCTATGGCTACACCTTC	CASSSAQGYGYTF
TRBV24-1	TRBD2	17	few	TRBJ2-1	TGTGCCACCGCAGCGCTTGGACTAGCGGGAGGTAGAGATGAGCAGTTCTTC	CATAALGLAGGRDEQFF
TRBV10-3	-	12	many	TRBJ2-5	TGTGCCATCCGTGGGGTTTGGGAGACCCAGTACTTC	CAIRGVWETQYF
TRBV30	-	15	-	TRBJ2-1	TGTGCCTGGAGTTGGGGAGGGGGACCAAACAATGAGCAGTTCTTC	CAWSWGGGPNNEQFF
TRBV7-3	TRBD2	16	-	TRBJ2-3	TGTGCCAGCAGCGTCCAGCGGGGTTCTAGCACAGATACGCAGTATTTT	CASSVQRGSSTDTQYF
TRBV5-1	TRBD2	18	-	TRBJ2-3	TGCGCCAGCAGCGTAAGACTAGCGGGAGGGCCGAACACAGATACGCAGTATTTT	CASSVRLAGGPNTDTQYF
TRBV29-1	-	11	few	TRBJ2-2	TGCAGCGTCACGAACACCGGGGAGCTGTTTTTT	CSVTNTGELFF
TRBV18	-	15	-	TRBJ1-1	TGTGCCAGCTCCCCCTGGGGGGGCGTGAACACTGAAGCTTTCTTT	CASSPWGGVNTEAFF
TRBV29-1	TRBD1	13	many	TRBJ2-1	TGCAGCGGCACAGGGGTGAACTACAATGAGCAGTTCTTC	CSGTGVNYNEQFF
TRBV5-1	TRBD2	16	few	TRBJ2-7	TGCGCCAGCAGCTTGGAAGGCGGGAGGACCTCCTACGAGCAGTACTTC	CASSLEGGRTSYEQYF
TRBV6-5	-	16	few	TRBJ1-1	TGTGCCAGCAGTTACTCGGGGGGGGCGCGGAGCACTGAAGCTTTCTTT	CASSYSGGARSTEAFF
TRBV3-1	TRBD2	17	-	TRBJ2-3	TGTGCCAGCAGCCCGTACTTGACTAGCGGGAGCCCAGATACGCAGTATTTT	CASSPYLTSGSPDTQYF
TRBV29-1	TRBD2	14	-	TRBJ2-7	TGCAGCGTTGGGGGGACTAGCGGGAGTTACGAGCAGTACTTC	CSVGGTSGSYEQYF
TRBV15	TRBD2	16	many	TRBJ2-7	TGTGCCACCAGCAGAGAGTGGGTAACTAGCGGTTACGAGCAGTACTTC	CATSREWVTSGYEQYF
TRBV20-1	TRBD1	16	many	TRBJ1-5	TGCAGTGCCTCCGGGACAGGGAGAGGGTGGAATCAGCCCCAGCATTTT	CSASGTGRGWNQPQHF
TRBV24-1	-	13	-	TRBJ1-4	TGTGCCACCAGTGGCCCGGAGAATGAAAAACTGTTTTTT	CATSGPENEKLFF